Listed below are T cell receptor beta chains from one sample, sequenced in a study of type 1 regulatory T cells. These TCRs are of unknown antigen specificity. In TCRdb, the reads were re-called with MiXCR into one record per CDR3 protein. The sample lists approximately 77,000 distinct CDR3 sequences, 20% to 25% occurring once. The sequencing input was cultured type 1 regulatory T (Tr1) cells, either the whole culture or a sorted fraction (not recorded which). The receptors were gathered from a human donor in good health. CDR3s include the opening cysteine and the closing phenylalanine or tryptophan. A D gene is named only where the DNA matches it firmly. Only part of the rows carry a size: once, few, many, or a class if the clone is expanded.

cdr3_aa cdr3_nt v_call d_call clone_size j_call
CASRENSGANVLTF TGCGCCAGCAGGGAGAACTCTGGGGCCAACGTCCTGACTTTC TRBV5-1 . few TRBJ2-6
CASSLGLAPPEELFF TGTGCCAGCAGCCTAGGACTAGCGCCCCCGGAGGAGCTGTTTTTT TRBV7-9 TRBD2 . TRBJ2-2
CASSPIRNTDTQYF TGTGCCAGCTCACCCATAAGGAACACAGATACGCAGTATTTT TRBV18 . few TRBJ2-3
CSARGMELSSYNEQFF TGCAGTGCTAGGGGTATGGAACTTAGCTCCTACAATGAGCAGTTCTTC TRBV20-1 . . TRBJ2-1
CASSLTRSSYNEQFF TGCGCCAGCAGCTTGACTAGGAGCTCCTACAATGAGCAGTTCTTC TRBV5-1 . . TRBJ2-1
CASSVGPVLEQYF TGTGCCAGCAGCGTAGGTCCCGTTTTGGAGCAGTACTTC TRBV9 . . TRBJ2-7
CASSEDRGGEKLFF TGTGCCAGCAGTGAGGACAGAGGAGGAGAAAAACTGTTTTTT TRBV12-3/TRBV12-4 . few TRBJ1-4
CATSRDKAGYEQYF TGTGCCACCAGCAGAGATAAGGCGGGCTACGAGCAGTACTTC TRBV15 . . TRBJ2-7
CASSLGVMGQPQHF TGTGCCAGCAGTTTAGGGGTTATGGGGCAGCCCCAGCATTTT TRBV12-3/TRBV12-4 . once TRBJ1-5
CASSLIEESTDTQYF TGTGCCAGCAGTCTGATTGAGGAGAGCACAGATACGCAGTATTTT TRBV6-5 . few TRBJ2-3
CASSLTGLESYEQYF TGCGCCAGCAGCTTGACAGGGTTGGAATCCTACGAGCAGTACTTC TRBV5-1 . . TRBJ2-7
CATSRETNRAEAFF TGTGCCACCAGCAGGGAAACCAACAGGGCTGAAGCTTTCTTT TRBV15 . . TRBJ1-1
CASSLTGTSDNEQFF TGTGCCAGCAGCTTAACGGGGACTAGCGACAATGAGCAGTTCTTC TRBV7-6 TRBD2 . TRBJ2-1
CASDPDSPKLFF TGTGCTAGTGACCCAGACAGCCCCAAACTGTTTTTT TRBV12-5 . . TRBJ1-4
CASSQGRDGNTIYF TGTGCCAGCAGCCAAGGGCGGGACGGAAACACCATATATTTT TRBV4-2 . few TRBJ1-3
CASSWQGETQYF TGCGCCAGCAGCTGGCAGGGAGAGACCCAGTACTTC TRBV5-1 . few TRBJ2-5
CATSDSIQGHYGYTF TGTGCCACCAGTGATTCCATACAGGGACACTATGGCTACACCTTC TRBV24-1 . . TRBJ1-2
CASAPDRAVSPLHF TGCGCCAGCGCTCCGGACAGGGCTGTATCACCCCTCCACTTT TRBV5-1 TRBD1 few TRBJ1-6
CASSGTQGWGEQYF TGTGCCAGCAGTGGGACACAGGGGTGGGGGGAGCAGTACTTC TRBV25-1 TRBD1 . TRBJ2-7
CSVARGVDQPQHF TGCAGCGTTGCCAGGGGGGTTGATCAGCCCCAGCATTTT TRBV29-1 TRBD1 few TRBJ1-5
CSARSNSNQPQHF TGCAGTGCTAGGTCGAATAGCAATCAGCCCCAGCATTTT TRBV20-1 . . TRBJ1-5
CASSLVVTLNTGELFF TGCGCCAGCAGCTTGGTTGTTACACTGAACACCGGGGAGCTGTTTTTT TRBV5-1 . few TRBJ2-2
CATNVGGRGRSGELFF TGTGCCACCAACGTTGGGGGCAGGGGGAGGTCCGGGGAGCTGTTTTTT TRBV15 . . TRBJ2-2
CASSPGLAVETQYF TGTGCCAGCAGCCCCGGACTAGCGGTCGAGACCCAGTACTTC TRBV7-3 TRBD2 . TRBJ2-5
CASRKRTSGYERYF TGTGCCAGCAGGAAGAGGACTAGCGGGTACGAGCGGTACTTC TRBV5-6 TRBD2 . TRBJ2-7
CSASRGYSGSQEETQYF TGCAGCGCCTCGAGGGGTTACAGCGGGAGTCAGGAAGAGACCCAGTACTTC TRBV20-1 TRBD2 few TRBJ2-5
CASSPGTEKEKLFF TGTGCCAGCAGCCCCGGGACAGAGAAGGAAAAACTGTTTTTT TRBV5-4 TRBD1 . TRBJ1-4
CASSRGRTTDEQFF TGTGCCAGCAGCCGGGGGCGGACGACGGATGAGCAGTTCTTC TRBV14 . . TRBJ2-1
CASSPRTGPGELFF TGTGCCAGCAGCCCCCGGACCGGACCGGGGGAGCTGTTTTTT TRBV14 . few TRBJ2-2
CSAMTEGGYGYTF TGCAGTGCTATGACAGAGGGCGGCTATGGCTACACCTTC TRBV20-1 . . TRBJ1-2
CASSSRTGYYEQYF TGTGCCAGCAGCTCCCGGACAGGCTACTACGAGCAGTACTTC TRBV5-6 TRBD1 . TRBJ2-7
CASTILADESTGTYEQYF TGTGCCAGCACGATACTAGCGGACGAGAGTACCGGGACCTACGAGCAGTACTTC TRBV21-1 . . TRBJ2-7
CASSPDRGTQYF TGTGCCAGCAGTCCGGACAGGGGGACCCAGTACTTC TRBV6-5 TRBD1 . TRBJ2-5
CAISADRSSDMSYGYTF TGTGCCATCAGTGCCGACAGGAGTTCAGATATGAGCTATGGCTACACCTTC TRBV10-3 . once TRBJ1-2
CASSLERGRSKNIQYF TGTGCCAGCAGCCTCGAGAGGGGACGGTCCAAAAACATTCAGTACTTC TRBV5-5 . . TRBJ2-4
CASSLRAGNSPLHF TGTGCCAGCAGTTTAAGGGCGGGAAATTCACCCCTCCACTTT TRBV12-3/TRBV12-4 . . TRBJ1-6
CASSARDEQFF TGTGCCAGCAGCGCACGGGATGAGCAGTTCTTC TRBV7-9 . . TRBJ2-1
CAISGGQGSGTYYGYTF TGTGCCATCAGTGGGGGACAGGGAAGCGGAACCTACTATGGCTACACCTTC TRBV10-3 TRBD1 few TRBJ1-2
CASSLQGGRETQYF TGCGCCAGCAGCCTACAGGGGGGTCGCGAGACCCAGTACTTC TRBV5-1 TRBD1 few TRBJ2-5
CASSRGDAVYEQYF TGCGCCAGCAGTCGTGGAGACGCGGTCTACGAGCAGTACTTC TRBV5-1 . many TRBJ2-7
CASNLQGSEQYF TGTGCCAGTAATTTACAGGGCAGCGAGCAGTACTTC TRBV19 . . TRBJ2-7
CASSQLGDTQYF TGTGCCAGCAGCCAACTGGGAGATACGCAGTATTTT TRBV3-1 . few TRBJ2-3
CASSLIPGLAGEAYEQYF TGCGCCAGCAGCTTGATACCGGGACTAGCGGGAGAGGCCTACGAGCAGTACTTC TRBV5-1 TRBD2 . TRBJ2-7
CASSPTRQGTQYF TGTGCCAGCAGCCCAACAAGACAGGGGACGCAGTATTTT TRBV7-3 TRBD1 few TRBJ2-3
CSVAGTGGAYGYTF TGCAGCGTTGCCGGGACAGGGGGGGCCTATGGCTACACCTTC TRBV29-1 TRBD1 . TRBJ1-2
CASSNLRPESTDTQYF TGTGCCAGCTCCAATCTGCGACCCGAAAGCACAGATACGCAGTATTTT TRBV6-1 . . TRBJ2-3
CASSQEGTYEQYF TGCGCCAGCAGCCAAGAAGGGACCTACGAGCAGTACTTC TRBV4-3 . . TRBJ2-7
CASSLSGAVYGYTF TGTGCCAGCAGTTTATCAGGGGCCGTCTATGGCTACACCTTC TRBV12-3/TRBV12-4 . few TRBJ1-2
CSARERWNEQFF TGCAGCGCGAGGGAGCGGTGGAATGAGCAGTTCTTC TRBV29-1 . . TRBJ2-1
CASSYKGNTEAFF TGTGCCAGCAGTTACAAGGGGAACACTGAAGCTTTCTTT TRBV6-6 . few TRBJ1-1
CASSTGQNTEAFF TGCGCCAGCAGCACTGGACAGAACACTGAAGCTTTCTTT TRBV5-1 . . TRBJ1-1
CASSARSYEQYF TGTGCCAGCAGCGCCCGCTCCTACGAGCAGTACTTC TRBV9 . few TRBJ2-7
CASSLGRGNQPQHF TGTGCCAGCAGCTTAGGAAGGGGTAATCAGCCCCAGCATTTT TRBV11-2 . . TRBJ1-5
CASSQPPLRDSKSTDTQYF TGCGCCAGCAGCCAGCCCCCTTTACGGGACTCAAAGAGCACAGATACGCAGTATTTT TRBV4-1 . few TRBJ2-3
CASSPVRSTDTQYF TGTGCCAGCTCACCAGTTCGGAGCACAGATACGCAGTATTTT TRBV18 . . TRBJ2-3
CASSLQVPGELFF TGCGCCAGCAGCTTGCAGGTCCCCGGGGAGCTGTTTTTT TRBV5-1 . . TRBJ2-2
CASSLAGTGGKQYF TGTGCCAGCAGCTTAGCCGGGACAGGGGGTAAGCAGTACTTC TRBV7-2 TRBD1 few TRBJ2-7
CSATRDSYNEQFF TGCAGTGCTACCCGGGACAGTTACAATGAGCAGTTCTTC TRBV20-1 TRBD1 few TRBJ2-1
CASSLYPTSSTGELFF TGTGCCAGCAGCTTATACCCGACTAGCTCCACCGGGGAGCTGTTTTTT TRBV7-9 TRBD2 few TRBJ2-2